This T cell receptor beta chain was sequenced during a study of blood T cell repertoires in COVID-19. A single count supports this clone. As originally analysed: Counts of nucleated cells, estimated from reference gene primer amplification, were obtained. Here immunoSEQ multiplex PCR was the method, and the copy in TCRdb shows in-frame clones only, minus some. Clone size and the V and J calls come from that table; the DNA yielded D and trimming. Among 200,000 to 300,000 clones listed, 88% were seen once. Self-reported history from a screening survey and questionnaire set each donor's cohort. The CDR3 extends over 15 amino acids. Trimming pared 3 bases from V and 0 bases from J, leaving 7 bases between. Germline V gives CDR1 SGHRS, CDR2 YFSETQ.

This receptor was obtained from a middle-aged woman with acute COVID-19. The specimen was PBMCs or T cells enriched from blood (not recorded which). The rearrangement links TRBV5-1 to TRBJ1-6, with D unresolved. The CDR3 DNA is TGCGCCAGCAGCTCGCGGAGCTCCTATAATTCACCCCTCCACTTT. This gives the protein CASSSRSSYNSPLHF.